These 19 T cell receptor beta chains were all obtained from the same sample, sequenced in a study of high-grade serous ovarian cancer treatment subgroups. Only in-frame clones appear in the TCRdb table, and some are missing; sequencing was by immunoSEQ multiplex PCR. The table shows about 4,500 clones, with roughly four fifths occurring only once. Tumor samples were obtained before definitive surgery or chemotherapy. The sample taken for sequencing was tumor tissue. The receptor set was obtained from a human donor with high-grade serous ovarian cancer.

The chain couples TRBV27 to TRBJ1-1, with TRBD1 matching over 7 bases. Germline lookup yields CDR1 MNHEY and CDR2 SMNVEV (reference sequence). Trimming cost V 4 bases and J 4 bases; bases outside gene matches: 0. This CDR3 is built from 12 residues. This CDR3 is CASSSGGTEAFF. The DNA for the CDR3 is TGTGCCAGCAGTTCAGGGGGCACTGAAGCTTTCTTT.

The rearrangement joins TRBV7-2 to TRBJ2-1, with 11 bases matching TRBD1. V trimming: 3 bases; J trimming: 2 bases; junction bases outside the gene matches: 3. The CDR3 loop spans 16 amino acids. Germline CDR1 SGHTA, CDR2 FQGNSA. CDR3 nucleotides: TGTGCCAGCAGCTTCGGGACAGGGGGGGCCTACAATGAGCAGTTCTTC. Translation gives CASSFGTGGAYNEQFF. The full variable domain, its missing parts supplied by reference TRBV7-2 and TRBJ2-1, is GAGVSQSPSNKVTEKGKDVELRCDPISGHTALYWYRQSLGQGLEFLIYFQGNSAPDKSGLPSDRFSAERTGGSVSTLTIQRTQQEDSAVYLCASSFGTGGAYNEQFFGPGTRLTVL.

This chain connects TRBV5-6 to TRBJ2-7, with D perhaps TRBD1 (5 bases). V was cut by 6 bases and J by 0 bases, with 10 bases left in between. Germline V gene data show CDR1 as SGHDT and CDR2 as YYEEEE. The CDR3 spans 13 residues. The CDR3 sequence: CASTRTISYEQYF. The CDR3 DNA reads as TGTGCCAGCACCAGGACAATCTCCTACGAGCAGTACTTC.

The rearrangement uses TRBV10-3 and TRBJ1-5; 9 bases fit TRBD1. CDR1 ENHRY and CDR2 SYGVKD come from the germline V gene. V shed 2 bases and J 2 bases; nucleotides not matched to a gene: 4. CDR3 length: 16 residues. This chain's CDR3 is CAISEAGTGRNQPQHF. The CDR3 bases are TGTGCCATCAGTGAGGCAGGGACAGGGCGCAATCAGCCCCAGCATTTT.

This clone was picked up a small number of times. This sequence joins TRBV11-3 and TRBJ2-3; maybe TRBD1 (7 bases). Germline loops: CDR1 SGHNT, CDR2 YENEEA. The V end was cut by 5 bases, the J end by 4 bases, with 16 bases between. The CDR3 totals 15 residues. The CDR3 bases are TGTGCCAGCAGCCAAGGGGACAGCGGGTCAGATACGCAGTATTTT. It yields the protein CASSQGDSGSDTQYF.

This chain links TRBV20-1 with TRBJ1-1; no reliable D call. V was trimmed by 4 bases and J by 1 base, leaving 4 bases between them. Germline lookup yields CDR1 DFQATT and CDR2 SNEGSKA (reference sequence). This CDR3 has 11 amino acids. The CDR3 sequence is CSANKNTEAFF. CDR3 nucleotide sequence: TGCAGTGCTAATAAGAACACTGAAGCTTTCTTT.

The table lists this clone with a few counts. V usage is TRBV7-8 and J usage is TRBJ2-3; D call uncertain. The V end was cut by 5 bases, the J end by 6 bases, with 9 bases between. This CDR3 comprises 12 residues. Germline loops: CDR1 SGHVS, CDR2 FQNEAQ. The CDR3 spells CASSPSSDTQYF. The CDR3 DNA reads TGTGCCAGCAGCCCAAGTTCGGATACGCAGTATTTT.

V usage is TRBV28 and J usage is TRBJ1-4, with D hard to call. Per germline, CDR1 MDHEN and CDR2 SYDVKM. This CDR3 is built from 13 residues. The V end was cut by 2 bases, the J end by 8 bases, with 9 bases between. The CDR3 loop is CASSLRASEKLFF. CDR3 nucleotide sequence: TGTGCCAGCAGTTTAAGGGCGAGCGAAAAACTGTTTTTT.

V and J are TRBV6-5 and TRBJ2-7; 7 nucleotides agree with TRBD1. The CDR3 spans 15 residues. V trimming: 6 bases; J trimming: 0 bases; junction bases outside the gene matches: 8. Germline CDR1 is MNHEY and CDR2 is SVGAGI. CDR3 region: CASSVTGDSSYEQYF. The CDR3 nucleotides read TGTGCCAGCAGCGTAACTGGGGACAGCTCCTACGAGCAGTACTTC.

J is TRBJ2-5 and V is TRBV6-6, with 7 bases matching TRBD1. Per the germline V gene, CDR1 is MNHNY and CDR2 is SVGAGI (reference sequence). The CDR3 covers 14 residues. J was trimmed by 3 bases and V by 2 bases; bases with no gene match: 3. The CDR3 sequence is CASSYTTGKETQYF. The CDR3 nucleotides are TGTGCCAGCAGTTACACGACAGGGAAAGAGACCCAGTACTTC.

This sequence joins TRBV6-5 and TRBJ1-5, with unresolved D. From germline, CDR1 is MNHEY and CDR2 SVGAGI. The CDR3 sequence is 13 residues long. V shed 2 bases and J shed 7 bases, with 9 bases lying between them. The CDR3: CASSYRVDQPQHF. The CDR3 DNA follows: TGTGCCAGCAGTTACAGGGTTGACCAGCCCCAGCATTTT.

This clone occurred a few times. V usage is TRBV7-9 and J usage is TRBJ2-3; 9 bases match TRBD2. The CDR3 totals 15 residues. Germline V CDR1 and CDR2: SEHNR, FQNEAQ (reference sequence). V shed 4 bases and J 4 bases; nucleotides not matched to a gene: 6. The DNA for the CDR3 is TGTGCCAGCAGCTCGGTAGCGGGAGCGGCAGATACGCAGTATTTT. Translated: CASSSVAGAADTQYF.

J is TRBJ2-1 and V is TRBV18; the D is unclear. Germline V gene data show CDR1 as KGHSH and CDR2 as LQKENI. Trimming shortened V by 0 bases and J by 6 bases, and 3 bases separated the two germline ends. The CDR3 is made up of 12 amino acids. The CDR3 DNA reads TGTGCCAGCTCACCACCTCTCAATGAGCAGTTCTTC. Its translation is CASSPPLNEQFF.

The chain recombines TRBV5-6 with TRBJ2-4; no definite D call. CDR3 length: 14 residues. The germline gives CDR1 SGHDT, CDR2 YYEEEE. Deletions cut 0 bases from V and 5 bases from J, with 9 bases between. DNA of the CDR3: TGTGCCAGCAGCTTGGCCACGGTCGAAAACATTCAGTACTTC. Translated: CASSLATVENIQYF.

The rearrangement uses TRBV19 and TRBJ2-1; no definite D call. The CDR3 spans 11 residues. With 5 bases removed from V and 10 bases from J, the gap between germline ends came to 9 bases. Germline V CDR1 and CDR2: LNHDA, SQIVND (reference sequence). The CDR3 coding sequence is TGTGCCAGTAGTGTAAAAAGGGAGCAGTTCTTC. Protein sequence: CASSVKREQFF.

A remark on this clone: One end of the junction fails to match germline, which may point to a read error. The sample carries other DNA sequences with the same CDR3. V is TRBV6-5 and J is TRBJ2-3; D might be TRBD2 (6 bases). CDR1 and CDR2 from the germline V gene are MNHEY and SVGAGI. CDR3 length: 15 amino acids. The CDR3 DNA reads as TGTGCCAGCGCCCTCGGGACTCCCGCCTCCGATACGCAATATTTT. It specifies CASALGTPASDTQYF.

The V and J genes are TRBV4-1 and TRBJ2-7; TRBD1 aligns across 9 bases. Germline V gene lookup returns CDR1 MGHRA and CDR2 YSYEKL. The V and J ends lost 4 bases and 2 bases, in that order; junction bases with no gene match: 6. The CDR3 spans 15 residues. CDR3 bases: TGCGCCAGCAGCCCGGTAGGGACAGGGACCTACGAGCAGTACTTC. It yields the protein CASSPVGTGTYEQYF.

The chain uses TRBV12-5 and TRBJ2-7; 8 nucleotides align to TRBD2. The CDR3 sequence is 15 residues long. From germline, CDR1 is LGHNT and CDR2 FRNRAP. V was pared by 1 base and J by 4 bases, with 6 bases of the junction left unmatched. CDR3 nucleotide sequence: TGTGCTAGTGGTTTGGCGAGCGGGAGAGCGTACGAGCAGTACTTC. Translated: CASGLASGRAYEQYF.

The V gene is TRBV6-1, the J gene TRBJ1-1; D is undetermined. The CDR3 covers 14 residues. The germline V gene has CDR1 MNHNS and CDR2 SASEGT. The germline V and J ends were trimmed by 5 bases and 7 bases, with 17 bases remaining between them. CDR3 loop: CASSIGRAGREAFF. In DNA, the CDR3 is TGTGCCAGCAGTATAGGGAGGGCAGGACGTGAAGCTTTCTTT.